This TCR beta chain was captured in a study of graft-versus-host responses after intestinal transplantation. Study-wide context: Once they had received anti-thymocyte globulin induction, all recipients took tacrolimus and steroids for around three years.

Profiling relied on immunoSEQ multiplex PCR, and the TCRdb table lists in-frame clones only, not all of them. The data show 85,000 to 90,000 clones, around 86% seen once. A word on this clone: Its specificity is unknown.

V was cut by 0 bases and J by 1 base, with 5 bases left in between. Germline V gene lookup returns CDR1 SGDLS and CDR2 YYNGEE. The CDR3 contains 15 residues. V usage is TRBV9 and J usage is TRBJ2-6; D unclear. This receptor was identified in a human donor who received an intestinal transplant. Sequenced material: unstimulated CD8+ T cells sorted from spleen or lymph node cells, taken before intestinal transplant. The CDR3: CASSVGGSGANVLTF. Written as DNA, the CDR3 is TGTGCCAGCAGCGTAGGAGGATCTGGGGCCAACGTCCTGACTTTC. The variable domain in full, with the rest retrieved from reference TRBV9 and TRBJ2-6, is DSGVTQTPKHLITATGQRVTLRCSPRSGDLSVYWYQQSLDQGLQFLIQYYNGEERAKGNILERFSAQQFPDLHSELNLSSLELGDSALYFCASSVGGSGANVLTFGAGSRLTVL.